This section outlines one T cell receptor beta chain sequence together with its context. The source of the sample is a study of blood T cell repertoires in COVID-19. For the study at large: From the United States, Italy and Spain came samples of acute and convalescent COVID-19. PBMCs, B-cell-depleted T cells, or T cells were the source of the cDNA or gDNA that made up the material.

Per the original data handling: Reference gene primer amplification in the assay estimated nucleated cell counts. Assay used: immunoSEQ multiplex PCR; TCRdb lists only in-frame clones, some missing. The DNA was the basis for D and trimming; V, J and clone size are from that table. The sample has 65,000 to 85,000 clones, over 75% seen once. This receptor was obtained from a woman between 18 and 29 years old with acute or convalescent COVID-19. The sequenced material came from peripheral blood.

The CDR3 DNA is TGCGCCAGCAGCTTAAGGCTAGCGGGAGCCAATGAGCAGTTCTTC. Translation gives CASSLRLAGANEQFF. V gene TRBV5-1 combines with J gene TRBJ2-1; 10 bases line up with TRBD2. Germline CDR1 SGHRS, CDR2 YFSETQ. The junction had 5 bases not matched to a gene; V was cut back by 2 bases and J by 6 bases. This CDR3 contains 15 residues.